These 14 T cell receptor beta chains were sequenced from one sample in a study of tumor-infiltrating lymphocytes in primary liver carcinoma. Co-extraction of RNA and DNA was performed on roughly 17-32 mg of unsorted bulk tissue. Production of TCR beta cDNA used roughly 0.55 ug total RNA together with a constant-region primer. Three nested multiplex PCR rounds, a slightly modified ARM-PCR method, built the TCR beta libraries. With TRBV1-TRBV30 forward primers and a C-beta reverse primer, the first two PCR rounds were run for around 10 cycles each. TCRdb passed the multiplex PCR reads through MiXCR, listing each CDR3 protein once. The table lists about 59,000 distinct CDR3 sequences, roughly 70% of them singletons. Specimen: liver tumor tissue from sampling region 2. Subset in this sample: tumor region T2, inferior pole. The receptors here all came from a man aged 35-49 years with primary liver carcinoma and hepatitis B virus infection.

With respect to this clonotype: One end of the junction is discordant with germline, which a read error may explain. The chain has TRBV29-1 and TRBJ2-7; maybe TRBD2 (6 bases). The CDR3 extends over 14 amino acids. The germline V gene encodes CDR1 SQVTM and CDR2 ANQGSEA. The CDR3 bases are TGCAGCGTTGCCCCGGGACTGGCCTCTGGAGAGCATTACTTC. This sequence encodes CSVAPGLASGEHYF.

Details on this clonotype: It is unclear where the CDR3 begins or ends on the DNA, so no DNA is shown, and the CDR3 is as TCRdb lists it. The V gene is TRBV29-1, the J gene TRBJ2-7; the D call in the table, TRBD1, was not verified against the DNA. Counting both end residues, the CDR3 totals 12 amino acids. The germline gives CDR1 SQVTM, CDR2 ANQGSEA. Here the CDR3 reads CIVGGGTGEEYF.

This clonotype was recorded at least ten times. A read error may produce the germline difference seen at one junction end. The CDR3 sequence is CSVDETGIYNEQSF. For the CDR3, the DNA is TGCAGCGTGGACGAAACAGGGATCTACAATGAGCAGTCCTTC. V usage is TRBV29-1 and J usage is TRBJ2-1, with a possible D match to TRBD1 (6 bases). The CDR3 consists of 14 residues. In germline, CDR1 is SQVTM, CDR2 ANQGSEA.

Points on this clonotype: A much more abundant neighbour one base away suggests this may be a read error. J is TRBJ1-4 and V is TRBV6-6; TRBD1 aligns across 12 bases. The CDR3 has 16 amino acids. The J segment lost 8 bases and the V segment lost 5 bases, leaving 9 bases of the junction unmatched. Germline CDR1 and CDR2: MNHNY and SVGAGI (reference sequence). CDR3 protein: CASSIRDRGRGEKLFF. DNA of the CDR3: TGTGCCAGCAGTATCCGGGACAGGGGGCGAGGCGAAAAACTGTTTTTT.

On this clonotype: Mismatch with germline at one junction end may stem from a read error. The chain recombines TRBV6-2 or TRBV6-3 with TRBJ2-7; 12 bases are a match to TRBD2. Germline CDR1 MNHEY, CDR2 SVGEGT. The CDR3 sequence is 12 residues long. CDR3: CGYGLAGHEQYF. CDR3 nucleotides: TGTGGCTACGGACTAGCGGGGCACGAGCAGTATTTC.

This clonotype has just one count. One end of the junction does not line up with germline, which may come from a read error. The rearrangement uses TRBV29-1 and TRBJ1-1; a possible D gene is TRBD1 (5 bases). Germline lookup yields CDR1 SQVTM and CDR2 ANQGSEA. The CDR3 length is 13 residues. CDR3 DNA sequence: TGCAGCCTTGAAGGGCAGGGATGGACTGAAGCTTTCTTT. Its translation: CSLEGQGWTEAFF.

A note on this clonotype: At one end, the junction sequence differs from germline, possibly due to a read error. V and J are TRBV10-3 and TRBJ2-2; no firm D call. CDR1 is ENHRY, CDR2 SYGVKD, per germline. This CDR3 comprises 14 residues. DNA of the CDR3: TGTGTCATCAGAGAGCAGGACGACACCGGGGAGCTGTTTTTT. Residues: CVIREQDDTGELFF.

As to this clonotype: No conserved phenylalanine or tryptophan is present at the end of the CDR3, so a read error is the likely explanation. The rearrangement joins TRBV4-3 to TRBJ2-7; D is perhaps TRBD1 or TRBD2 (6 bases each). This CDR3 is built from 15 residues. V was trimmed by 0 bases and J by 5 bases, leaving 14 bases between them. Germline lookup yields CDR1 LGHNA and CDR2 YSLEER. The CDR3 loop reads CASSQDRGAGNEQYS. The CDR3 nucleotides read TGCGCCAGCAGCCAAGATAGGGGGGCGGGAAACGAGCAGTACTCC.

As to this clonotype: One end of the junction is discordant with germline, which a read error may explain. The genes are TRBV11-2 and TRBJ1-4, with D perhaps matching TRBD1 (6 bases). This CDR3 has 14 residues. The V gene's germline CDR1 is SGHAT and CDR2 FQNNGV. CDR3 loop: CASSFGGPDEKLLF. The CDR3 DNA follows: TGTGCCAGCAGCTTTGGGGGCCCCGATGAAAAACTGCTTTTT.

In regard to this clonotype: A clone one base away is much larger, so this may be a read error. This chain links TRBV25-1 with TRBJ1-2; D unclear. CDR1 is MGHDK, CDR2 SYGVNS, per germline. V lost 4 bases to trimming and J lost 6 bases, with 15 bases between them. The CDR3 runs to 14 residues. The CDR3 bases are TGTGCCAGCAGTGGTGGGATAGGGTATCATGGCTACACCTTC. It yields the protein CASSGGIGYHGYTF.

There are a few counts of this clonotype. At one boundary the junction diverges from the germline segment, which might be a read error. This chain connects TRBV6-2 or TRBV6-3 to TRBJ2-5; TRBD2 is a possible D gene (5 bases). Germline CDR1 MNHEY, CDR2 SVGEGT. The CDR3 extends over 16 amino acids. DNA for the CDR3: TGTGCCAGCAGTCAATCGACGGCAGCGGTCGGAGAGACCCGGTACTTC. It translates to CASSQSTAAVGETRYF.

On this clonotype: The germline gene is not matched at one end of the junction; a read error may be the cause. This chain links TRBV29-1 with TRBJ2-3; D is unclear. The CDR3 has 10 residues. Germline CDR1 reads SQVTM; CDR2 reads ANQGSEA. In DNA form, the CDR3 reads TGCAGCGCCGACACAGATACGCAGTTTTTT. Translated, it gives CSADTDTQFF.

Points on this clonotype: Because it lacks the conserved phenylalanine or tryptophan at the end, this CDR3 is likely a read error. V and J are TRBV7-9 and TRBJ2-5, with D hard to call. The CDR3 covers 11 residues. Germline V gene data show CDR1 as SEHNR and CDR2 as FQNEAQ (reference sequence). This CDR3 is CANSLEETQYL. The CDR3 DNA sequence: TGTGCCAACAGCCTGGAAGAGACCCAGTACCTC.

As to this clonotype: Compared with germline, one end of the junction differs, possibly owing to a read error. DNA of the CDR3: TGTGCCAGCAGTCCCCACGTCAAGCGGGAGGAAATAGATACGCAATATTTT. Its translation is CASSPHVKREEIDTQYF. The rearrangement uses TRBV6-1 and TRBJ2-3, with 9 bases that match TRBD2. Germline loops: CDR1 MNHNS, CDR2 SASEGT. The CDR3 consists of 17 residues.